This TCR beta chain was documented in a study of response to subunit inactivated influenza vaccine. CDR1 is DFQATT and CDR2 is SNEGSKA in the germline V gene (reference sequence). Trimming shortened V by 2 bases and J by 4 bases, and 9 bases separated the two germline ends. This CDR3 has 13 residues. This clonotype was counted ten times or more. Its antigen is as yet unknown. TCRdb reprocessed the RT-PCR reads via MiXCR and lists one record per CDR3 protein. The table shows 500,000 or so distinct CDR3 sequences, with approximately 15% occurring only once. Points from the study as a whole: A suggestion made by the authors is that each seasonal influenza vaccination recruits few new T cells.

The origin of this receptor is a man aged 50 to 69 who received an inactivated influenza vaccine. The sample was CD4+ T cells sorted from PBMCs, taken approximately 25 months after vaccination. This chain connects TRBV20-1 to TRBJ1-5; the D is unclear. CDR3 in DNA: TGCAGTGCTAGAACCGGGTTGAATCAGCCCCAGCATTTT. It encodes CSARTGLNQPQHF.